This T cell receptor beta chain was documented in a study of blood T cell repertoires in COVID-19. On the study more broadly: From the United States, Italy and Spain came samples of acute and convalescent COVID-19. Sources were T cells, B-cell-depleted T cells, or PBMCs; the material itself was cDNA or gDNA.

CDR3 length equals 16 residues. The ends lost 4 bases at V and 3 bases at J; junction bases unmatched: 6. CDR1 is LNHNV and CDR2 is YYDKDF in the germline V gene (reference sequence). Some clones are missing from TCRdb's copy, which holds only in-frame ones; the method was immunoSEQ multiplex PCR. The repertoire holds roughly 67,000 clones, roughly 85% seen once, with 23% in the top ten. The V and J genes are TRBV15 and TRBJ1-2, with TRBD1 matching over 12 bases. This clonotype originated in a man between 50 and 59 years old with acute or convalescent COVID-19. The sequenced sample was peripheral blood. CDR3: CATSKTGTGGYYGYTF. In DNA form, the CDR3 reads TGTGCCACCAGCAAAACCGGGACAGGGGGCTACTATGGCTACACCTTC.